This T cell receptor (beta chain) was sequenced in a study of cytomegalovirus exposure and HLA in healthy donors. In the study overall: Samples from HLA-typed donors yielded around 79 million unique TCRs in an early data release. Out of 350 to 400 genotyped donors, about 80% belonged to the Caucasian-associated ancestry cluster. The study's findings and limits: A later analysis by the authors found several of the most significant clusters apparently linked to common viral pathogens. Accurate prediction of HLA-A and HLA-B alleles (for most subjects) was reportedly achieved from TCR beta sequences.

Germline CDR1 MNHNS, CDR2 SASEGT. Trimming at V came to 4 bases and at J to 4 bases, leaving 9 bases not matched to a gene. The CDR3 consists of 16 residues. Use of 60 Vbeta and 13 Jbeta primers characterized the PCR. Profiling relied on immunoSEQ multiplex PCR, and the TCRdb table lists in-frame clones only, not all of them. Its table lists more than 60,000 clones. Comment on this clone: What it binds is not known.

This TCR derives from a boy aged 5-17 years in good health and CMV-seronegative. Sample: PBMCs. The gene calls are TRBV6-1 and TRBJ2-5; 10 nucleotides align to TRBD1. CDR3 nucleotide sequence: TGTGCCAGCAGTGGGGGGGGACAGGGGTACGGAGAGACCCAGTACTTC. This codes for CASSGGGQGYGETQYF.